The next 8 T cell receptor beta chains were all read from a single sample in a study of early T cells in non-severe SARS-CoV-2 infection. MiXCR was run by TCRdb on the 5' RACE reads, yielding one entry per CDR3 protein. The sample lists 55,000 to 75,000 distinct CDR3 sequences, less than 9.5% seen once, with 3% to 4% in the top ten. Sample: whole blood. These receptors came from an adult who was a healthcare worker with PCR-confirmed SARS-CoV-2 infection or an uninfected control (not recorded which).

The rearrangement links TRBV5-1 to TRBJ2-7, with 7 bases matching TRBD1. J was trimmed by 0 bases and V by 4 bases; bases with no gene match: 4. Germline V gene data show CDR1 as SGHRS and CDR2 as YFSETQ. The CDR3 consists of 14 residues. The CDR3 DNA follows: TGCGCCAGCAGCCCATGGGACAGCTCCTACGAGCAGTACTTC. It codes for CASSPWDSSYEQYF. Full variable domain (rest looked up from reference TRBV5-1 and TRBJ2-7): KAGVTQTPRYLIKTRGQQVTLSCSPISGHRSVSWYQQTPGQGLQFLFEYFSETQRNKGNFPGRFSGRQFSNSRSEMNVSTLELGDSALYLCASSPWDSSYEQYFGPGTRLTVT.

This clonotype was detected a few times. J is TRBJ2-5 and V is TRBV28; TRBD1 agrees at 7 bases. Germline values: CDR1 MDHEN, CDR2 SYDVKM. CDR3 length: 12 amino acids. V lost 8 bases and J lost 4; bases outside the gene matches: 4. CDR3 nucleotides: TGTGCCAGCGCTACAGGGGTAGAGACCCAGTACTTC. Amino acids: CASATGVETQYF.

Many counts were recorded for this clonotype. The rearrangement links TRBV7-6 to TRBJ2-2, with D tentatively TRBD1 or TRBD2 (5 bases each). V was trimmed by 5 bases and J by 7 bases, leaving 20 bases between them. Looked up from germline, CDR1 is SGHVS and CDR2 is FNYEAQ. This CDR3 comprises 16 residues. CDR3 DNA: TGTGCCAGCAGCCCCGCCGGGGCGGTCAGTGGCGGGGAGCTGTTTTTT. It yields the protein CASSPAGAVSGGELFF.

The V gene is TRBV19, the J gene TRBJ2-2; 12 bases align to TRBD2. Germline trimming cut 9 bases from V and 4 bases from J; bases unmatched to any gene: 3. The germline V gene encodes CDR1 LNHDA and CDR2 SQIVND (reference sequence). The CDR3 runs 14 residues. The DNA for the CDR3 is TGTGCCAGCGGACTAGCGGGAAGCACCGGGGAGCTGTTTTTT. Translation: CASGLAGSTGELFF.

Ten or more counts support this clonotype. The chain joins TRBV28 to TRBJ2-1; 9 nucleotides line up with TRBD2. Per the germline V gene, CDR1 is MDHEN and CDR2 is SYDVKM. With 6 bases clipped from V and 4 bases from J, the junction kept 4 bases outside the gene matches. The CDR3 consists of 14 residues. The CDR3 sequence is CASREREEYNEQFF. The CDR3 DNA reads TGTGCCAGCAGGGAGCGGGAGGAGTACAATGAGCAGTTCTTC.

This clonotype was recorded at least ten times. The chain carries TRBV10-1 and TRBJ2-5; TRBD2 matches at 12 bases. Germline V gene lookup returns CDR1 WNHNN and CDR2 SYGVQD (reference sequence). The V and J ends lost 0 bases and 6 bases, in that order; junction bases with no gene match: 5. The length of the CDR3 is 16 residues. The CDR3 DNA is TGCGCCAGCAGTGAGTCGCGGACTAGCGGGACAAAGACCCAGTACTTC. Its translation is CASSESRTSGTKTQYF.

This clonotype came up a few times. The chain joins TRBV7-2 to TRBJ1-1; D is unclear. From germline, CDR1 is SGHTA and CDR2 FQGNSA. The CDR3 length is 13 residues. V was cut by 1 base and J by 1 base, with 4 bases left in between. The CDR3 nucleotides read TGTGCCAGCAGCTTAGTGACGAACACTGAAGCTTTCTTT. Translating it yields CASSLVTNTEAFF.

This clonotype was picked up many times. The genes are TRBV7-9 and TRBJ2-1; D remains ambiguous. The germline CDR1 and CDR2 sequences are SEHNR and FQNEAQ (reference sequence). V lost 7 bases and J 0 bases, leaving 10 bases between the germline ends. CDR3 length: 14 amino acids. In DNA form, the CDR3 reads TGTGCCAGCATCGGGTCGGTCTCCTACAATGAGCAGTTCTTC. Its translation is CASIGSVSYNEQFF.